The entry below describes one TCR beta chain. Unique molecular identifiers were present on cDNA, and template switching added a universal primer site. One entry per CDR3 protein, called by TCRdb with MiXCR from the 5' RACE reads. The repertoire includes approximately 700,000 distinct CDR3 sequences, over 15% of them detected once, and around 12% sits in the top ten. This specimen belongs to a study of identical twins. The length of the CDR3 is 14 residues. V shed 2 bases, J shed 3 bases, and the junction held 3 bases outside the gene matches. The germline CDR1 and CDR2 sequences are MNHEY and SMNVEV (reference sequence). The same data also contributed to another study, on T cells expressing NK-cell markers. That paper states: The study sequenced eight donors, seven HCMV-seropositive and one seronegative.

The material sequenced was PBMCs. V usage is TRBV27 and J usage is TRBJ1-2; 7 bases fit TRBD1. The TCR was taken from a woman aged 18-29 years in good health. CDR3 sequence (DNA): TGTGCCAGCAGTTTACACGGGACAGACTATGGCTACACCTTC. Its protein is CASSLHGTDYGYTF.